Here is one T cell receptor (beta chain) with its context. This sample stems from a study of blood T cell repertoires in COVID-19. Study-wide background: Acute-phase and convalescent COVID-19 samples originated in the United States, Italy and Spain.

The participants were between about 18 and 90 years old and came from some 23 US areas. Participants' reported clinical history set cohort assignment. Per germline, CDR1 KGHSH and CDR2 LQKENI. V trimming: 0 bases; J trimming: 7 bases; junction bases outside the gene matches: 5. CDR3 length: 15 amino acids. As processed by the authors: Reference gene primer amplification in the assay estimated nucleated cell counts. Generated by immunoSEQ multiplex PCR, the TCRdb table keeps only in-frame clones and is missing some. From that table come the V and J calls and clone size; the DNA was used to work out D and trimming. The table has a few hundred thousand clones, more than 75% seen once.

Sequencing was performed on PBMCs or T cells enriched from blood (not recorded which). The source is a woman in her 30s who had recovered from COVID-19. The chain couples TRBV18 to TRBJ1-2; 10 nucleotides agree with TRBD1. The CDR3 is CASSPPWDRGSGYTF. The CDR3 nucleotides are TGTGCCAGCTCACCACCTTGGGACAGGGGCAGTGGCTACACCTTC.